These T cell receptor beta chains were read from a single sample in a study of blood T cell repertoires in COVID-19. Produced via immunoSEQ multiplex PCR; TCRdb's table is partial and in-frame only. Here the sample spans roughly 250,000 clones, around 90% being singletons. Material: peripheral blood. All receptors come from a young adult with COVID-19, enrolled during active disease. Both conserved end residues are trimmed from each CDR3. Each record gives: J gene, V gene, D gene, CDR3 protein. A D gene is named only where the DNA matches it firmly.

>TRBJ2-5|TRBV28|TRBD2
ASSQAGGSGETQY
>TRBJ1-1|TRBV24-1|-
ATRGQLNTEAF
>TRBJ2-3|TRBV5-6|-
ASSLRLGVGTDTQY
>TRBJ2-7|TRBV7-8|-
ASSLAHRDEQY
>TRBJ1-4|TRBV3-1/TRBV3-2|TRBD1
ASSQGDRGLNEKLF
>TRBJ1-1|TRBV7-2|TRBD1
ASSFDRGSTEAF
>TRBJ2-7|TRBV10-3|-
AAASSPGAYEQY
>TRBJ2-5|TRBV2|TRBD1
ASGRQGWREETQY
>TRBJ2-7|TRBV24-1|-
ATSDSSGGRRDEQY
>TRBJ2-1|TRBV5-4|TRBD2
ASSRTSGSQYEQF
>TRBJ1-3|TRBV5-4|TRBD1
ASSPVPTSGTAGNTIY
>TRBJ1-4|TRBV10-3|-
AISESGREKLF
>TRBJ2-1|TRBV11-2|-
ASTPWSNEQF
>TRBJ2-7|TRBV7-9|-
ASSPRAESYEQY
>TRBJ2-1|TRBV5-4|-
ASSLGRNNEQF
>TRBJ2-7|TRBV30|-
AWSVPGNSYEQY
>TRBJ2-1|TRBV5-5|TRBD2
ASSWGLAVNNEQF
>TRBJ2-7|TRBV28|TRBD2
ASSLQIGNREGGRFYEQY